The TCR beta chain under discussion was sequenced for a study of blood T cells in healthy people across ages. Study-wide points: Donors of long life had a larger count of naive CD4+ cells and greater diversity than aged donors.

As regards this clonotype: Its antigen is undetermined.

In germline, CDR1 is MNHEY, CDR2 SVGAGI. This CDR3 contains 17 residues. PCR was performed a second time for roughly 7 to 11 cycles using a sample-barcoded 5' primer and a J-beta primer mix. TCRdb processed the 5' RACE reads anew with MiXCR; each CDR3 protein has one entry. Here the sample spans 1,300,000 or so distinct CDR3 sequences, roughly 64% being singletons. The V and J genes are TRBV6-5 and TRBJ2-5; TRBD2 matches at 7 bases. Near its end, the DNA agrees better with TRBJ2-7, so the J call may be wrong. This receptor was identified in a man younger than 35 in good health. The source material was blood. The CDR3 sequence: CASSFWASGTTAYEQYF. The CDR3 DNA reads TGTGCCAGCAGTTTTTGGGCCTCCGGGACTACCGCCTACGAGCAGTACTTC.